What follows are 18 T cell receptor beta chains derived from one specimen sequenced in a study of Tregs in tolerant kidney transplant recipients. The assay was immunoSEQ multiplex PCR, and TCRdb's table has in-frame clones only and misses some. This table has 60,000 or so clones, about 83% appearing once. Sequencing used CD4+ T cells from blood. Every receptor here comes from a human donor in good health.

This sequence joins TRBV4-1 and TRBJ2-3, with unresolved D. Trimming took 4 bases from V and 6 from J, leaving 11 bases between them. The CDR3 runs 13 residues. Per the germline V gene, CDR1 is MGHRA and CDR2 is YSYEKL. The CDR3 DNA follows: TGCGCCAGCAGCCTGATCATGGGGGATACGCAGTATTTT. Translated, it gives CASSLIMGDTQYF.

This rearrangement joins TRBV5-4 to TRBJ1-5, with D perhaps matching TRBD1 (5 bases). The CDR3 runs to 13 residues. Germline lookup yields CDR1 SGHNT and CDR2 YYREEE (reference sequence). The ends were cut back, 4 bases at V and 8 bases at J, with 13 bases in the middle. CDR3 sequence: CASSVTGPKPQHF. CDR3 bases: TGTGCCAGCAGCGTTACAGGTCCAAAGCCCCAGCATTTT.

The CDR3 here is CASTRDRDYNEQFF. CDR3 DNA: TGCGCCAGCACCCGGGACAGGGACTACAATGAGCAGTTCTTC. The chain uses TRBV4-1 and TRBJ2-1; TRBD1 aligns across 9 bases. This CDR3 has 14 amino acids. J lost 3 bases, V lost 7 bases, and 4 bases had no gene match. The germline CDR1 and CDR2 sequences are MGHRA and YSYEKL.

The chain links TRBV11-3 to TRBJ1-3; no clear D. This CDR3 contains 14 residues. CDR1 and CDR2 from the germline V gene are SGHNT and YENEEA. Deletions cut 5 bases from V and 2 bases from J, with 10 bases between. CDR3 amino acids: CASSPSGAGNTIYF. In DNA form, the CDR3 reads TGTGCCAGCAGCCCGTCCGGGGCTGGAAACACCATATATTTT.

The chain couples TRBV5-1 to TRBJ2-2; no reliable D call. Germline loops: CDR1 SGHRS, CDR2 YFSETQ. Trimming took off 3 bases at V and 4 bases at J, with 10 bases between the two ends. The length of the CDR3 is 14 residues. The CDR3 nucleotides read TGCGCCAGCAGCTCCTCGGTGGCCACCGGGGAGCTGTTTTTT. This gives the protein CASSSSVATGELFF. The entire variable domain, with the rest obtained from reference TRBV5-1 and TRBJ2-2, is as follows: KAGVTQTPRYLIKTRGQQVTLSCSPISGHRSVSWYQQTPGQGLQFLFEYFSETQRNKGNFPGRFSGRQFSNSRSEMNVSTLELGDSALYLCASSSSVATGELFFGEGSRLTVL.

This chain uses TRBV2 with TRBJ1-2; no firm D call. The CDR3 runs 13 residues. V lost 5 bases, J lost 1 base, and 8 bases lay in between. Looked up from germline, CDR1 is SNHLY and CDR2 is FYNNEI. CDR3 loop: CASSLERNYGYTF. CDR3 DNA: TGTGCCAGCAGTTTAGAACGTAACTATGGCTACACCTTC.

The rearrangement joins TRBV10-3 to TRBJ2-5, with TRBD2 identical over 8 bases. The CDR3 totals 16 residues. Germline CDR1 reads ENHRY; CDR2 reads SYGVKD. V was pared by 3 bases and J by 2 bases, with 8 bases of the junction left unmatched. CDR3 nucleotides: TGTGCCATCAGTGAAATTAGCGGGACTTTTCAAGAGACCCAGTACTTC. This encodes CAISEISGTFQETQYF.

The table lists this clone with a few counts. The chain combines TRBV18 with TRBJ2-7, with D possibly matching TRBD2 (5 bases). There are 14 residues in the CDR3. V was pared by 1 base and J by 3 bases, with 10 bases between. The germline V gene encodes CDR1 KGHSH and CDR2 LQKENI. CDR3 amino acids: CASSPRARDYEQYF. CDR3 DNA: TGTGCCAGCTCACCACGGGCCCGGGACTACGAGCAGTACTTC.

A single count supports this clone. V gene TRBV7-2 combines with J gene TRBJ1-1; D not certain. Trimming removed 3 bases at V and 8 bases at J, with 10 bases between. The CDR3 has 12 amino acids. CDR1 SGHTA and CDR2 FQGNSA come from the germline V gene. Here the CDR3 reads CASSFTETEAFF. The CDR3 region has the DNA TGTGCCAGCAGCTTCACGGAGACAGAAGCTTTCTTT. Using reference TRBV7-2 and TRBJ1-1 for the parts outside the CDR3, the full variable domain is GAGVSQSPSNKVTEKGKDVELRCDPISGHTALYWYRQSLGQGLEFLIYFQGNSAPDKSGLPSDRFSAERTGGSVSTLTIQRTQQEDSAVYLCASSFTETEAFFGQGTRLTVV.

The chain couples TRBV6-5 to TRBJ1-1, with TRBD1 as a possible D gene (5 bases). There are 13 residues in the CDR3. With 5 bases removed from V and 1 base from J, the gap between germline ends came to 8 bases. Looked up from germline, CDR1 is MNHEY and CDR2 is SVGAGI. The CDR3 DNA is TGTGCCAGCAGTGGGGACGGGAACACTGAAGCTTTCTTT. Residues: CASSGDGNTEAFF.

Only one count was recorded for this clone. V is TRBV4-3 and J is TRBJ1-3; perhaps TRBD1 as D (5 bases). Germline V gives CDR1 LGHNA, CDR2 YSLEER. V lost 4 bases and J lost 3, with 13 bases in between. The CDR3 has 15 residues. Written as DNA, the CDR3 is TGCGCCAGCAGCCTTCTCCAGGGTAATGGAAACACCATATATTTT. Encoded protein: CASSLLQGNGNTIYF.

This rearrangement joins TRBV19 to TRBJ2-2; 7 positions match TRBD1. In germline, CDR1 is LNHDA, CDR2 SQIVND (reference sequence). This CDR3 region has 14 residues. Trimming cost V 6 bases and J 2 bases; bases outside gene matches: 3. CDR3 in amino acids: CASRQGVNTGELFF. Written as DNA, the CDR3 is TGTGCCAGTAGGCAGGGGGTAAACACCGGGGAGCTGTTTTTT.

The chain links TRBV5-1 to TRBJ1-2; D unclear. Germline CDR1 and CDR2: SGHRS and YFSETQ. The V gene lost 6 bases and the J gene lost 7 bases, with 13 bases spanning the gap. CDR3 size: 12 residues. Here the CDR3 reads CASTETGRGYTF. The CDR3 nucleotides are TGCGCCAGCACCGAGACCGGCCGTGGCTACACCTTC. Based on the CDR3 plus reference TRBV5-1 and TRBJ1-2, the full variable domain is KAGVTQTPRYLIKTRGQQVTLSCSPISGHRSVSWYQQTPGQGLQFLFEYFSETQRNKGNFPGRFSGRQFSNSRSEMNVSTLELGDSALYLCASTETGRGYTFGSGTRLTVV.

This clone came up a few times. This chain connects TRBV10-1 to TRBJ1-2, with 7 nucleotides matching TRBD1. This CDR3 has 11 residues. The germline gives CDR1 WNHNN, CDR2 SYGVQD (reference sequence). The V and J ends lost 4 bases and 8 bases, in that order; junction bases with no gene match: 1. CDR3 residues: CASSVDRGYTF. The CDR3 DNA follows: TGCGCCAGCAGTGTGGACAGGGGCTACACCTTC.

The chain couples TRBV7-2 to TRBJ2-5; 9 nucleotides line up with TRBD1. Looked up from germline, CDR1 is SGHTA and CDR2 is FQGNSA. The CDR3 totals 15 residues. Unmatched junction bases numbered 8, after V lost 5 bases and J lost 4 bases. The CDR3: CASSKAPGQGETQYF. The CDR3 DNA reads TGTGCCAGCAGCAAAGCACCGGGACAGGGAGAGACCCAGTACTTC. The full variable domain, with the rest looked up from reference TRBV7-2 and TRBJ2-5, is GAGVSQSPSNKVTEKGKDVELRCDPISGHTALYWYRQSLGQGLEFLIYFQGNSAPDKSGLPSDRFSAERTGGSVSTLTIQRTQQEDSAVYLCASSKAPGQGETQYFGPGTRLLVL.

The genes are TRBV10-3 and TRBJ1-3, with 7 bases lining up with TRBD1. The CDR3 is 14 amino acids. J was trimmed by 0 bases and V by 10 bases; bases with no gene match: 6. In germline, CDR1 is ENHRY, CDR2 SYGVKD. CDR3 sequence: CATRQGTSGNTIYF. CDR3 nucleotide sequence: TGTGCCACGAGACAGGGAACCTCTGGAAACACCATATATTTT.

The V gene is TRBV4-1, the J gene TRBJ2-7, with 7 positions matching TRBD2. Germline values: CDR1 MGHRA, CDR2 YSYEKL. V shed 0 bases, J shed 7 bases, and the junction held 12 bases outside the gene matches. The CDR3 length is 16 residues. The CDR3 sequence: CASSQEAKAGAREQYF. The CDR3, as DNA: TGCGCCAGCAGCCAAGAAGCTAAGGCGGGAGCGAGAGAGCAGTACTTC.

The V and J genes are TRBV18 and TRBJ2-2; 11 bases are shared with TRBD1. Germline trimming cut 6 bases from V and 2 bases from J; bases unmatched to any gene: 17. The CDR3 spans 20 residues. Per the germline V gene, CDR1 is KGHSH and CDR2 is LQKENI. For the CDR3, the DNA is TGTGCCAGCTCGTCCTCCCGGGACAGGGGGACGGGGCTAAACACCGGGGAGCTGTTTTTT. Protein sequence: CASSSSRDRGTGLNTGELFF.